The 25 T cell receptor beta chains listed next were all sequenced from one sample in a study of cytomegalovirus exposure and HLA in healthy donors. Vbeta (60) and Jbeta (13) primers were used in the PCR. The assay was immunoSEQ multiplex PCR, and TCRdb's table has in-frame clones only and misses some. Seen here are 63,000 or so clones, 70% to 75% observed once, and the top ten hold 22%. Sequenced sample: PBMCs. The receptors here all came from a woman aged 25 to 45 in good health and CMV-seropositive.

The CDR3 nucleotides are TGTGCCAGCAGCCCCCCGGGGGTGGGGGCCAACGTCCTGACTTTC. Amino acids: CASSPPGVGANVLTF. The chain joins TRBV7-7 to TRBJ2-6, with D possibly matching TRBD2 (6 bases). The V end lost 5 bases, the J end lost 4 bases, and 12 bases lay between the germline ends. CDR3 length: 15 residues. Germline values: CDR1 SSHAT, CDR2 FNYEAQ (reference sequence).

The rearrangement joins TRBV28 to TRBJ2-7; TRBD1 is a possible D gene (6 bases). This CDR3 is 14 amino acids long. V lost 5 bases and J 5 bases, leaving 16 bases between the germline ends. Germline V gene data show CDR1 as MDHEN and CDR2 as SYDVKM. The CDR3 sequence: CASSLSWGPNEQYF. CDR3 DNA sequence: TGTGCCAGCAGTCTCTCGTGGGGGCCCAACGAGCAGTACTTC.

The chain is built from TRBV9 and TRBJ2-1; D is unclear. CDR3 length equals 15 residues. The germline gives CDR1 SGDLS, CDR2 YYNGEE. Trimming pared 0 bases from V and 4 bases from J, leaving 11 bases between. CDR3 DNA: TGTGCCAGCAGCGTAGAAGGAGCGCAATACAATGAGCAGTTCTTC. Translation: CASSVEGAQYNEQFF.

CDR3 amino acids: CSAEGGHTEAFF. CDR3 bases: TGCAGCGCCGAAGGGGGACACACTGAAGCTTTCTTT. This chain uses TRBV29-1 with TRBJ1-1; possibly TRBD1 for D (6 bases). The CDR3 contains 12 residues. V dropped 7 bases and J dropped 3 bases, with 12 bases sitting between them. Per the germline V gene, CDR1 is SQVTM and CDR2 is ANQGSEA.

V is TRBV6-1 and J is TRBJ2-7; maybe TRBD1 (6 bases). The V end lost 7 bases, the J end lost 4 bases, and 14 bases lay between the germline ends. In germline, CDR1 is MNHNS, CDR2 SASEGT. The CDR3 length is 13 residues. The CDR3 nucleotides read TGTGCCAGCAAAGGGGGACAACGATACGAGCAGTACTTC. It specifies CASKGGQRYEQYF.

The chain combines TRBV5-4 with TRBJ2-5, with TRBD2 matching 7 bases. CDR1 SGHNT and CDR2 YYREEE come from the germline V gene (reference sequence). The CDR3 covers 14 residues. The V segment lost 1 base and the J segment 1 base; nucleotides outside the gene matches: 1. This CDR3 is CASSLSGAQETQYF. The CDR3 bases are TGTGCCAGCAGCTTGAGCGGGGCCCAAGAGACCCAGTACTTC. The full variable domain, completed using reference TRBV5-4 and TRBJ2-5, is ETGVTQSPTHLIKTRGQQVTLRCSSQSGHNTVSWYQQALGQGPQFIFQYYREEENGRGNFPPRFSGLQFPNYSSELNVNALELDDSALYLCASSLSGAQETQYFGPGTRLLVL.

This clone was observed a handful of times. V is TRBV5-6 and J is TRBJ1-2; TRBD1 agrees at 9 bases. With 0 bases clipped from V and 7 bases from J, the junction kept 13 bases outside the gene matches. Germline loops: CDR1 SGHDT, CDR2 YYEEEE. The CDR3 is 17 amino acids. This CDR3 is CASSLAGYVQGASGYTF. CDR3 nucleotide sequence: TGTGCCAGCAGCTTGGCTGGATACGTACAGGGGGCGAGTGGCTACACCTTC.

The chain combines TRBV2 with TRBJ2-1; no definite D call. Germline CDR1 reads SNHLY; CDR2 reads FYNNEI. Trimming removed 4 bases from V and 5 bases from J, with 3 bases in between. The CDR3 runs 11 residues. CDR3 bases: TGTGCCAGCAGTGTTAACAATGAGCAGTTCTTC. Translation gives CASSVNNEQFF.

This clone was counted a few times. This chain joins TRBV4-2 and TRBJ2-7, with TRBD2 identical over 8 bases. The ends lost 3 bases at V and 0 bases at J; junction bases unmatched: 4. There are 15 residues in the CDR3. The germline gives CDR1 LGHNA, CDR2 YNFKEQ. The DNA of the CDR3 is TGTGCCAGCAGCCAGGAGGGGACTAGCTCCTACGAGCAGTACTTC. It translates to CASSQEGTSSYEQYF.

In DNA, the CDR3 is TGTGCCAGCTCGCCGGACAGGGCATTTCATGAGCAGTTCTTC. This translates into CASSPDRAFHEQFF. The rearrangement uses TRBV18 and TRBJ2-1, with 8 bases identical to TRBD1. V gave up 6 bases and J gave up 8 bases; unmatched junction bases: 9. From germline, CDR1 is KGHSH and CDR2 LQKENI. The CDR3 runs to 14 residues. Filled out from reference TRBV18 and TRBJ2-1, the complete variable domain reads NAGVMQNPRHLVRRRGQEARLRCSPMKGHSHVYWYRQLPEEGLKFMVYLQKENIIDESGMPKERFSAEFPKEGPSILRIQQVVRGDSAAYFCASSPDRAFHEQFFGPGTRLTVL.

This clone was counted once. The J gene is TRBJ2-7, the V gene TRBV6-6; 8 nucleotides agree with TRBD1. Germline CDR1 reads MNHNY; CDR2 reads SVGAGI (reference sequence). The CDR3 contains 14 residues. The J segment lost 2 bases and the V segment lost 3 bases, leaving 3 bases of the junction unmatched. CDR3: CASSYGTGPYEQYF. For the CDR3, the DNA is TGTGCCAGCAGTTATGGGACAGGCCCCTACGAGCAGTACTTC.

This chain's CDR3 is CSVVGTRKHNEQFF. In nucleotides, the CDR3 is TGCAGCGTTGTCGGGACACGAAAGCACAATGAGCAGTTCTTC. This chain joins TRBV29-1 and TRBJ2-1, with D maybe TRBD1 (6 bases). Per the germline V gene, CDR1 is SQVTM and CDR2 is ANQGSEA. V lost 4 bases to trimming and J lost 5 bases, with 15 bases between them. This CDR3 has 14 amino acids.

This clone was seen a handful of times. This chain uses TRBV30 with TRBJ2-7, with TRBD1 matching 8 bases. Germline-derived CDR1 and CDR2 are GTSNPN and SVGIG (reference sequence). The CDR3 spans 14 residues. The trim removed 2 bases at V and 3 bases at J, leaving 6 bases unmatched. CDR3 DNA sequence: TGTGCCTGGAGTCTAACCGGGACAGGCTACGAGCAGTACTTC. It encodes CAWSLTGTGYEQYF. The full variable domain, rest sourced from reference TRBV30 and TRBJ2-7, is SQTIHQWPATLVQPVGSPLSLECTVEGTSNPNLYWYRQAAGRGLQLLFYSVGIGQISSEVPQNLSASRPQDRQFILSSKKLLLSDSGFYLCAWSLTGTGYEQYFGPGTRLTVT.

This clone has only a few counts. CDR3 protein: CASSATGGGGKLFF. In DNA form, the CDR3 reads TGTGCCAGCAGCGCGACAGGGGGCGGAGGAAAACTGTTTTTT. This chain connects TRBV9 to TRBJ1-4, with 10 bases lining up with TRBD1. Germline CDR1 is SGDLS and CDR2 is YYNGEE. V was clipped by 3 bases and J by 10 bases; unmatched bases: 6. This CDR3 region has 14 residues. Variable domain in full (rest from reference TRBV9 and TRBJ1-4): DSGVTQTPKHLITATGQRVTLRCSPRSGDLSVYWYQQSLDQGLQFLIQYYNGEERAKGNILERFSAQQFPDLHSELNLSSLELGDSALYFCASSATGGGGKLFFGSGTQLSVL.

This clone was picked up a small number of times. This rearrangement joins TRBV28 to TRBJ2-7; possibly TRBD1 for D (6 bases). The CDR3 contains 14 residues. Trimming removed 6 bases from V and 0 bases from J, with 12 bases in between. The germline gives CDR1 MDHEN, CDR2 SYDVKM. For the CDR3, the DNA is TGTGCCAGCAGACCGACAGGAAGCTCCTACGAGCAGTACTTC. As protein: CASRPTGSSYEQYF.

J is TRBJ1-5 and V is TRBV2; 8 bases line up with TRBD1. The CDR3 totals 15 residues. CDR1 is SNHLY and CDR2 is FYNNEI in the germline V gene. Unmatched junction bases numbered 7, after V lost 7 bases and J lost 2 bases. The CDR3 sequence: CASTADRGGNQPQHF. CDR3 bases: TGTGCCAGCACTGCCGACAGGGGTGGCAATCAGCCCCAGCATTTT.

The genes are TRBV27 and TRBJ2-7; TRBD2 matches 8 bases. CDR1 is MNHEY and CDR2 is SMNVEV in the germline V gene (reference sequence). This CDR3 is built from 15 residues. Trimming cost V 4 bases and J 7 bases; bases outside gene matches: 12. CDR3 coding DNA: TGTGCCAGCAGTTCGACTAGCGTGGGGAGAGGTGAGCAGTACTTC. Its translation is CASSSTSVGRGEQYF.

This clone came up many times. The chain recombines TRBV5-1 with TRBJ2-7; D not certain. The CDR3 consists of 15 residues. V lost 0 bases and J lost 1, with 11 bases in between. Germline-derived CDR1 and CDR2 are SGHRS and YFSETQ. DNA of the CDR3: TGCGCCAGCAGCTTGGAGACACCCATGTCCTACGAGCAGTACTTC. It specifies CASSLETPMSYEQYF. The complete variable domain, with remaining parts taken from reference TRBV5-1 and TRBJ2-7, reads KAGVTQTPRYLIKTRGQQVTLSCSPISGHRSVSWYQQTPGQGLQFLFEYFSETQRNKGNFPGRFSGRQFSNSRSEMNVSTLELGDSALYLCASSLETPMSYEQYFGPGTRLTVT.

Details on this clone: Other nucleotide sequences in the sample specify the same CDR3. The V call is TRBV28, the J call TRBJ1-1; 8 bases map to TRBD1. J was trimmed by 3 bases and V by 3 bases; bases with no gene match: 3. The length of the CDR3 is 14 residues. Germline V gene lookup returns CDR1 MDHEN and CDR2 SYDVKM. The CDR3 is CASSFRGRDTEAFF. The CDR3 coding sequence is TGTGCCAGCAGTTTCAGGGGGCGAGACACTGAAGCTTTCTTT.

This rearrangement joins TRBV15 to TRBJ1-5; D remains ambiguous. The CDR3 has 15 amino acids. V was trimmed by 0 bases and J by 7 bases, leaving 13 bases between them. Germline V gene lookup returns CDR1 LNHNV and CDR2 YYDKDF (reference sequence). DNA of the CDR3: TGTGCCACCAGCAGAGATCGAAACATCGGGCAGCCCCAGCATTTT. Its protein product is CATSRDRNIGQPQHF.

Worth noting for this clone: One end of the junction varies from germline; a read error may be responsible. The chain couples TRBV30 to TRBJ2-7; 8 bases agree with TRBD1. CDR1 is GTSNPN, CDR2 SVGIG, per germline (reference sequence). The CDR3 runs to 12 residues. CDR3 in amino acids: CAWSVLSGGATF. In DNA, the CDR3 is TGTGCCTGGAGTGTTCTGTCAGGGGGCGCAACGTTC.

The V gene is TRBV25-1, the J gene TRBJ1-2; the D is unclear. This CDR3 is 11 amino acids long. Deletions cut 5 bases from V and 8 bases from J, with 9 bases between. The V gene's germline CDR1 is MGHDK and CDR2 SYGVNS. Here the CDR3 reads CASSYNGGYTF. The CDR3 DNA sequence: TGTGCCAGCAGTTACAATGGCGGCTACACCTTC.

The chain carries TRBV18 and TRBJ1-1, with a weak D call TRBD1 (5 bases). V shed 4 bases and J shed 3 bases, with 9 bases lying between them. Germline V gene sequence: CDR1 KGHSH, CDR2 LQKENI. This CDR3 is 13 amino acids long. The CDR3 loop is CASSQGLDTEAFF. The CDR3 DNA reads as TGTGCCAGCTCACAGGGGCTCGACACTGAAGCTTTCTTT.

V is TRBV5-6 and J is TRBJ1-1, with 8 bases lining up with TRBD1. The CDR3 has 16 amino acids. From germline, CDR1 is SGHDT and CDR2 YYEEEE. The V segment lost 2 bases and the J segment 0 bases; nucleotides outside the gene matches: 6. In DNA form, the CDR3 reads TGTGCCAGCAGCTTTTACAGGGGGAACATGAACACTGAAGCTTTCTTT. It is translated as CASSFYRGNMNTEAFF.

CDR3 region: CASSPYPGGRGEQYF. Here the CDR3 DNA reads TGCGCCAGCAGCCCTTACCCGGGCGGGAGAGGCGAGCAGTACTTC. V usage is TRBV5-1 and J usage is TRBJ2-7; 7 bases match TRBD2. Germline CDR1 SGHRS, CDR2 YFSETQ. The CDR3 spans 15 residues. V lost 4 bases, J lost 6 bases, and 13 bases stayed unmatched.